This T cell receptor (beta chain) appears in the sequencing data of a study of regulatory T cells in long-lasting Graves disease. Combining iRepertoire HTBI primers with Arm-PCR of CDR3 regions, the authors built TCR beta libraries. TCRdb redid the calling of the multiplex PCR reads with MiXCR, one entry per CDR3 protein. The sample has 360,000 or so distinct CDR3 sequences; about 16% are singletons. The time point is: newly diagnosed GD, antithyroid drugs for less than 3 months. Following extraction of RNA from PBMCs, that RNA was used to make the TCR library. Investigators report Graves' disease was diagnosed under American Thyroid Association guidelines. This clonotype came up many times. The same specimen was also included in a second study, on T cells in Graves' hyperthyroidism and ophthalmopathy.

The origin of this receptor is a woman under 30 with Graves disease. The source material was peripheral blood mononuclear cells (PBMCs), sampled at new diagnosis, from a patient treated with antithyroid drugs.

This CDR3 reads CSASGEWSYNEQFF. CDR3 nucleotide sequence: TGCAGTGCTAGTGGAGAGTGGTCCTACAATGAGCAGTTCTTC. The chain has TRBV20-1 and TRBJ2-1; D not resolved. Trimming removed 3 bases from V and 1 base from J, with 10 bases in between. Germline V gene sequence: CDR1 DFQATT, CDR2 SNEGSKA (reference sequence). This CDR3 is built from 14 residues.